This TCR beta chain was captured by sequencing in a study of CD8 T cells in ankylosing spondylitis. Study outcomes and limitations: The clones that were linked to disease were reported to be significantly enriched in matched synovial fluid samples from ankylosing spondylitis patients.

Remarks on this clonotype: Its specificity is not known.

One entry per CDR3 protein, called by TCRdb with MiXCR from the 5' RACE reads. The table lists about 300,000 distinct CDR3 sequences, around 10% of them singletons. The sample was blood, either unsorted or a sorted T cell fraction (not recorded which). This TCR was recovered from a female donor with ankylosing spondylitis or in good health (not recorded which).

CDR3 nucleotides: TGTGCCAGCAGCTTACGAATTAGCGGGACAGATACGCAGTATTTT. This sequence encodes CASSLRISGTDTQYF. The chain links TRBV7-2 to TRBJ2-3; 7 bases agree with TRBD2. The CDR3 has 15 amino acids. Germline values: CDR1 SGHTA, CDR2 FQGNSA. J lost 3 bases, V lost 2 bases, and 5 bases had no gene match.